These T cell receptor beta chains were read from a single sample in a study of T cell responses to AZD1222 COVID-19 vaccine. TCRdb's copy holds only in-frame clones and misses some; the assay was immunoSEQ multiplex PCR. The data show about 150,000 clones, approximately 87% seen once. Sequenced material: peripheral blood, taken 28 days after the second AZD1222 dose. The receptors were gathered from an adult who received the AZD1222 COVID-19 vaccine. The conserved cysteine and the conserved F or W are not part of the CDR3 here.

v_gene	j_gene	CDR3aa
TRBV13	TRBJ2-3	ASSLEAGGAGNTQY
TRBV27	TRBJ2-1	ASSYLSLAGYNEQF
TRBV10-2	TRBJ1-6	ASSESFGAWTGNSPLH
TRBV19	TRBJ2-7	ASSLGGRDEQY
TRBV27	TRBJ2-1	ASMANRVSNEQF
TRBV19	TRBJ1-5	ASSKQGRDQPQH
TRBV7-2	TRBJ1-1	ASSLTTGGNTEAF
TRBV19	TRBJ1-1	ASSPDRGTEAF
TRBV6-5	TRBJ2-3	ASRGGQTDTQY
TRBV2	TRBJ2-5	ASRRQGQETQY
TRBV15	TRBJ2-3	ATSRDPPPDTQY
TRBV19	TRBJ2-1	ATRLGRLDNEQF
TRBV7-3	TRBJ2-2	ASSLGLSELF
TRBV6-2/TRBV6-3	TRBJ2-7	ASSLTGRDPLSFYEQY
TRBV9	TRBJ1-3	ASSVEPQGLSGNTIY
TRBV6-5	TRBJ2-1	ASSSISGSSYNEQF
TRBV28	TRBJ1-2	ASRAQSNYGYT
TRBV7-3	TRBJ2-3	ASSSPPQDTQY
TRBV28	TRBJ2-1	ASSSVLSYNEQF
TRBV29-1	TRBJ1-5	SVARGTGQPQH
TRBV20-1	TRBJ1-5	SASIPRGNQPQH
TRBV10-3	TRBJ2-1	AISESDSTRGVGEQF
TRBV27	TRBJ2-2	ASSRDMWETGELF
TRBV5-6	TRBJ2-2	ASSLGGPGLVTGELF